This T cell receptor (beta chain) was sequenced during a study of blood T cell repertoires in COVID-19. The table came from immunoSEQ multiplex PCR; TCRdb's copy has only in-frame clones and leaves some out. The data show 35,000 to 45,000 clones, with roughly 90% seen just once and 7% to 8.5% held by the top ten. This clonotype was obtained from a human donor in a cohort sampled during active COVID-19. Material for sequencing was peripheral blood.

The CDR3 sequence: CASSRQDHYEQYF. In nucleotides, the CDR3 is TGTGCCAGCAGTAGACAGGATCACTACGAGCAGTACTTC. The chain is built from TRBV27 and TRBJ2-7, with D possibly matching TRBD1 (6 bases). Germline CDR1 and CDR2: MNHEY and SMNVEV (reference sequence). The CDR3 runs to 13 residues. V was shortened by 5 bases and J by 3 bases, with 11 bases between the two germline ends.